This T cell receptor (beta chain) was captured in a study of post-analysis software for immune sequencing data. Broader study findings: Controls showed significantly higher normalized Chao1 diversity than did multiple sclerosis patients. Four to six TRBV segments were more frequent in patients than controls; TRBV5-6, TRBV5-1 and TRBV20-1 belonged to this group. Samples sharing a preparation batch grouped tightly together when assessed by F measure.

Every TCR beta cDNA library bore unique molecular identifiers. With about 0.95 to 10 million T cells as the source, roughly 0.5 million cDNA molecules resulted. TCRdb called the PCR reads again in MiXCR, with one record for every CDR3 protein. The sample lists some 800,000 distinct CDR3 sequences, about 43% seen once, with 4.9% in the top ten. Looked up from germline, CDR1 is SGHVS and CDR2 is FNYEAQ. Trimming shortened V by 5 bases and J by 3 bases, and 16 bases separated the two germline ends. This CDR3 is built from 15 residues. For this clonotype: The antigen is undetermined.

The chain joins TRBV7-6 to TRBJ2-5, with a possible D match to TRBD2 (6 bases). The sample comprised blood. The clonotype was recovered from a girl aged 5 to 17 with multiple sclerosis. The CDR3 nucleotides are TGTGCCAGCAGCCTTATCCCCGGGAGAGAAGAGACCCAGTACTTC. This gives the protein CASSLIPGREETQYF. Supplemented by reference TRBV7-6 and TRBJ2-5, the full variable domain reads GAGVSQSPRYKVTKRGQDVALRCDPISGHVSLYWYRQALGQGPEFLTYFNYEAQQDKSGLPNDRFSAERPEGSISTLTIQRTEQRDSAMYRCASSLIPGREETQYFGPGTRLLVL.